This T cell receptor (beta chain) was documented in a study of CXCR3-negative and CXCR3-positive naive CD8 T cells (dated by TCRdb to between 2018 and 2020). With regard to the full study: In total, approximately 140 million TRB reads were obtained, or roughly 1.5 +/- 0.3 million reads per library. Diversity and physicochemical repertoire analyses were performed on about 12 donors pooled from two independent experiments. TRBV-TRBJ cluster analysis included naive subsets from roughly 5 donors and memory cells from 3 donors.

The CDR3 covers 15 residues, taking in both the cysteine and the phenylalanine. Only the protein is on record. According to the germline V gene, CDR1 reads MGHDK and CDR2 reads SYGVNS. The study at large found these results: Because CXCR3 expression was partially decreased after cryopreservation, freshly isolated PBMCs were used for most assays. Both naive subsets had comparably high repertoire diversity, while memory CD8+ T cells had much lower repertoire diversity. Because surface CD5, which is linked to self-reactivity in mice, was comparable between the naive subsets, TCR interaction strength was also inferred from TRB CDR3 physicochemical properties. Similar TRBV-TRBJ usage was shown by naive CXCR3-negative and CXCR3-positive cells from the same donor, whereas distinct patterns were shown by memory cells. Compared with CXCR3-negative naive cells, CXCR3-positive naive cells had TRB CDR3s with higher hydrophobicity (lower Kidera factor 4), lower energy, and higher strength and volume indices.

The reads were generated on a NextSeq 550. The Human TCR Profiling Kit (MiLaboratory) was used to make UMI-labeled 5' RACE TRB cDNA libraries. The full amount of extracted RNA was used for cDNA synthesis, and the full amount of resulting cDNA was used for PCR amplification. Libraries were prepared in parallel with an identical number of PCR cycles. The study's processing was this. About 49,000 +/- 11,000 unique UMI-labeled TRB cDNA molecules per library were extracted with MIGEC and MiXCR, with at least two reads per UMI required. On average, each library contained 40,000 +/- 10,000 functional in-frame TRB CDR3 nucleotide clonotypes without stop codons. After each sample was downsampled to 5000 UMI-labeled TRB molecules, VDJtools was used to calculate diversity metrics such as normalized Shannon-Wiener and Chao1. Clonotype-size-weighted physicochemical properties of the central five CDR3 residues (interaction energy, strength, volume and Kidera factor 4) were computed in VDJtools. Each entry corresponds to one CDR3 protein sequence from reads that TCRdb reprocessed, and DNA is not given. What appears here as the V and J calls and clone size reflects TCRdb's work, not the paper's. The sample table includes tens of thousands of distinct CDR3 sequences. Almost 0.55% of the sample rests with the top ten.

Each CD8+ T cell subset was flow-sorted in triplicate, and 300,000 or so cells per subset were placed directly into RLT lysis buffer. Naive CD8+ T cells were defined stringently as CD45RO-CCR7+CD27+CD95- to exclude memory contaminants. Standard density gradient centrifugation was used to isolate peripheral blood mononuclear cells from buffy coats. Naive CXCR3-negative and CXCR3-positive CD8+ T cells were flow-sorted on a FACSAria III. Total RNA was extracted from sorted cells using an RNeasy Mini Kit. For this clonotype: No antigen is known for it.

This chain joins TRBV25-1 to TRBJ1-2. This TCR came from a human donor in good health. Some clones in this sample may be carry-over from other donors' samples. Sequences were obtained from naive CXCR3+ CD8+ T cells from blood. Read against the paper, the sample's cell subset or site label means: CD45RO-CCR7+CD27+CD95- naive CD8+ T cells expressing CXCR3 (TNR3+). The CDR3 amino acid sequence is: CASSEQPTPVDGYTF.